Below, 8 T cell receptor beta chains from the same sample are listed, as sequenced in a study of OX40 agonist ivuxolimab in advanced cancers. Data came from immunoSEQ multiplex PCR; TCRdb stores just in-frame clones and leaves some out. Found here are about 79,000 clones, roughly 94% of them singletons; the top ten hold 8% to 10%. The source material was CD4+ or CD8+ T cells sorted from blood, sampled in a trial of the OX40 agonist ivuxolimab. The receptor source for this set is an adult with an advanced solid tumor such as melanoma, head and neck, liver or kidney cancer.

The chain uses TRBV27 and TRBJ2-7; 7 bases align to TRBD1. V shed 3 bases, J shed 3 bases, and the junction held 5 bases outside the gene matches. Germline V gene data show CDR1 as MNHEY and CDR2 as SMNVEV (reference sequence). This CDR3 has 14 amino acids. CDR3 loop: CASSFNDRVYEQYF. The CDR3 DNA sequence: TGTGCCAGCAGTTTCAACGACAGGGTCTACGAGCAGTACTTC.

The V and J genes are TRBV30 and TRBJ2-7, with D unresolved. This CDR3 has 12 amino acids. Looked up from germline, CDR1 is GTSNPN and CDR2 is SVGIG (reference sequence). Deletions cut 0 bases from V and 4 bases from J, with 7 bases between. This CDR3 reads CAWSVEPYEQYF. CDR3 nucleotides: TGTGCCTGGAGTGTAGAACCTTACGAGCAGTACTTC.

The CDR3 loop reads CASSLYRVPSTDTQYF. CDR3 in DNA: TGTGCCAGCAGTTTATATCGGGTACCAAGCACAGATACGCAGTATTTT. J is TRBJ2-3 and V is TRBV27; D is unresolved. Germline CDR1 reads MNHEY; CDR2 reads SMNVEV (reference sequence). The CDR3 covers 16 residues. Trimming left V 1 base short and J 0 bases short, with 11 bases between.

The rearrangement joins TRBV10-3 to TRBJ2-7; a possible D gene is TRBD1 (6 bases). CDR3 length: 13 amino acids. Germline CDR1 is ENHRY and CDR2 is SYGVKD. The V end lost 3 bases, the J end lost 6 bases, and 12 bases lay between the germline ends. CDR3 sequence (DNA): TGTGCCATCAGTGACATGACAGGTGCCGAGCAGTACTTC. Translation: CAISDMTGAEQYF.

The rearrangement links TRBV6-1 to TRBJ1-2, with D uncertain. Germline CDR1 MNHNS, CDR2 SASEGT. Trimming cost V 0 bases and J 6 bases, with 11 bases left between them. The CDR3 runs 14 residues. Written as DNA, the CDR3 is TGTGCCAGCAGTGAAGCGCTTCTCGCGGATGGCTACACCTTC. Its protein is CASSEALLADGYTF.

The chain is built from TRBV2 and TRBJ2-1, with D perhaps TRBD1 (5 bases). Germline V gives CDR1 SNHLY, CDR2 FYNNEI. This CDR3 has 16 amino acids. V was trimmed by 0 bases and J by 5 bases, leaving 14 bases between them. The CDR3 loop is CASSEAAGWINNEQFF. CDR3 sequence (DNA): TGTGCCAGCAGTGAAGCCGCAGGGTGGATAAACAATGAGCAGTTCTTC.

V and J are TRBV27 and TRBJ2-7; weak D call: TRBD1 (6 bases). Trimming took off 5 bases at V and 2 bases at J, with 13 bases between the two ends. Germline CDR1 reads MNHEY; CDR2 reads SMNVEV (reference sequence). This CDR3 is 14 amino acids long. The CDR3 loop is CASSRGTNPYEQYF. In DNA, the CDR3 is TGTGCCAGCAGTAGGGGGACGAACCCCTACGAGCAGTACTTC.

The chain uses TRBV5-4 and TRBJ1-6; D unclear. The germline V gene encodes CDR1 SGHNT and CDR2 YYREEE (reference sequence). V was pared by 5 bases and J by 7 bases, with 10 bases between. This CDR3 is 13 amino acids long. The CDR3 bases are TGTGCCAGCAGTGGGAGAGAGAATTCACCCCTCCACTTT. Its translation is CASSGRENSPLHF.